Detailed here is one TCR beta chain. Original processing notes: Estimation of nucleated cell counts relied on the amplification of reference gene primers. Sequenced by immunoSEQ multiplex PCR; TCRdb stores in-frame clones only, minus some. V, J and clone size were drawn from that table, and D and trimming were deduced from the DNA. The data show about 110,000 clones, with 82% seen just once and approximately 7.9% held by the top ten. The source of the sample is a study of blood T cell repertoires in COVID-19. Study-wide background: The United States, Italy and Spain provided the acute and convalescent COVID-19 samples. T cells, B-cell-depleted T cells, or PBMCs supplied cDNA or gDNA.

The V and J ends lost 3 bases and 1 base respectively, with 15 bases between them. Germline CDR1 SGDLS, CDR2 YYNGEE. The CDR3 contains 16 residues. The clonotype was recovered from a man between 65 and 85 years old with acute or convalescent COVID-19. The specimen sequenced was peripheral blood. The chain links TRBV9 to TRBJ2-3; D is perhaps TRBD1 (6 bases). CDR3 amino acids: CASSESIRTGTDTQYF. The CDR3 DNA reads TGTGCCAGCAGCGAATCTATTCGGACAGGCACAGATACGCAGTATTTT.